This T cell receptor beta chain was recorded in a study of T cell responses to AZD1222 COVID-19 vaccine. On the study more broadly: Timing groups of about 4 and about 12 weeks for second doses were pooled.

Trimming cost V 8 bases and J 6 bases, with 10 bases left between them. There are 11 residues in the CDR3. The method was immunoSEQ multiplex PCR; TCRdb's version includes in-frame clones alone and lacks a portion of them. The repertoire holds some 120,000 clones, about 90% seen once, with approximately 7.5% in the top ten. The rearrangement uses TRBV12-3 or TRBV12-4 and TRBJ1-1; no clear D. Sequencing was performed on peripheral blood, taken on day 0 of AZD1222 vaccination. The TCR comes from an adult in good health. The CDR3 reads CASWMGAEAFF. CDR3 in DNA: TGTGCCAGCTGGATGGGCGCTGAAGCTTTCTTT.